This paragraph reports one T cell receptor (beta chain). The data were produced by immunoSEQ multiplex PCR, yet TCRdb's version contains in-frame clones alone and is incomplete. The table has under 550,000 clones, roughly 90% seen once. This entry comes from a study of Ad26.COV2.S vaccination and SARS-CoV-2 variants. Treatment described: around 19 received Ad26.COV2.S at low or high dose, single or two shots; a few received placebo; per-sample allocation not given. All samples were drawn on day 63, counting from the first vaccine or placebo injection. Boston provided a donor who was an adult aged 18-55 years. Its platform was an Ad26 vector, and its expressed antigen was Wuhan-strain SARS-CoV-2 spike. CDR1 and CDR2 from the germline V gene are SGHAT and FQNNGV. CDR3 length equals 18 residues. With 8 bases removed from V and 0 bases from J, the gap between germline ends came to 20 bases.

The chain carries TRBV11-2 and TRBJ1-6; perhaps TRBD1 as D (5 bases). This receptor was obtained from a person aged 18-60 years who received the Ad26.COV2.S COVID-19 vaccine or a placebo. The sequences come from peripheral blood, collected in a trial of Ad26.COV2.S vaccine versus placebo. The CDR3 DNA follows: TGTGCCAGCCAGTCCCGGGGCCCGCTGTACTCCTATAATTCACCCCTCCACTTT. Translating gives CASQSRGPLYSYNSPLHF.